These 32 T cell receptor beta chains were sequenced from one sample in a study of T cells after yellow fever vaccination. Each CDR3 protein is one row after TCRdb ran MiXCR on the 5' RACE reads. The profile covers about 340,000 distinct CDR3 sequences, with under 15% appearing a single time and roughly 3% taken by the ten largest. Here the sequenced sample was CD4+ T cells sorted from PBMCs, taken 15 days after the yellow fever booster vaccination. Receptors were obtained from a man aged 18 to 29 who received the YFV17D yellow fever vaccine.

This clonotype has more than one count but fewer than ten. The V and J genes are TRBV5-5 and TRBJ2-3, with D perhaps matching TRBD2 (5 bases). Trimming shortened V by 0 bases and J by 5 bases, and 13 bases separated the two germline ends. This CDR3 has 15 residues. Germline assignment: CDR1 SGHKS and CDR2 YYEKEE (reference sequence). Written as DNA, the CDR3 is TGTGCCAGCAGCTTGGTGGACTCCCTAAGAGATACGCAGTATTTT. It encodes CASSLVDSLRDTQYF.

This sequence joins TRBV20-1 and TRBJ2-1; no definite D call. V was pared by 2 bases and J by 4 bases, with 9 bases between. This CDR3 is built from 13 residues. CDR1 and CDR2 (germline): DFQATT, SNEGSKA (reference sequence). CDR3 DNA sequence: TGCAGTGCTAGATTGTACGTTTACAATGAGCAGTTCTTC. Its translation: CSARLYVYNEQFF.

A single count supports this clonotype. The chain employs TRBV5-1 and TRBJ2-6; D is ambiguous. V was trimmed by 0 bases and J by 4 bases, leaving 11 bases between them. The CDR3 has 16 amino acids. CDR1 and CDR2 (germline): SGHRS, YFSETQ. The CDR3, as DNA: TGCGCCAGCAGCTTGGGGACCGTCGTGGGGGCCAACGTCCTGACTTTC. Residues: CASSLGTVVGANVLTF.

The chain has TRBV14 and TRBJ2-3; weak D call: TRBD1 (6 bases). V was shortened by 7 bases and J by 8 bases, with 16 bases between the two germline ends. The CDR3 extends over 13 amino acids. CDR1 and CDR2 (germline): SGHDN, FVKESK. In DNA form, the CDR3 reads TGTGCCAGCACTCAGGTGGTCAGGGGTACGCAGTATTTT. It specifies CASTQVVRGTQYF.

This clonotype was found a few times. The chain employs TRBV6-2 or TRBV6-3 and TRBJ2-7; tentative D call: TRBD1 (5 bases). CDR1 and CDR2 from the germline V gene are MNHEY and SVGEGT. V was shortened by 5 bases and J by 5 bases, with 10 bases between the two germline ends. CDR3 length: 12 amino acids. The CDR3 DNA is TGTGCCAGCAGTGAAGACAGCCACGAGCAGTACGTC. Its translation: CASSEDSHEQYV.

The CDR3 here is CASSPRPGGEETQYF. In nucleotides, the CDR3 is TGTGCCAGCAGCCCGCGCCCAGGGGGAGAGGAGACCCAGTACTTC. V gene TRBV7-2 combines with J gene TRBJ2-5; 7 bases match TRBD1. CDR1 and CDR2 (germline): SGHTA, FQGNSA. This CDR3 is built from 15 residues. V trimming: 5 bases; J trimming: 5 bases; junction bases outside the gene matches: 11.

The V call is TRBV19, the J call TRBJ2-1, with D tentatively TRBD2 (6 bases). There are 16 residues in the CDR3. Germline CDR1 LNHDA, CDR2 SQIVND (reference sequence). V was pared by 3 bases and J by 0 bases, with 12 bases between. The CDR3 sequence: CASSIAGISSYNEQFF. The DNA for the CDR3 is TGTGCCAGTAGTATTGCGGGGATTAGCTCCTACAATGAGCAGTTCTTC.

This chain joins TRBV4-3 and TRBJ2-3, with 7 bases matching TRBD2. The CDR3 sequence is 16 residues long. The V gene end was trimmed by 0 bases and the J gene end by 1 base; junction bases not matched to a gene: 4. Per germline, CDR1 LGHNA and CDR2 YSLEER. CDR3 residues: CASSQEWEGRTDTQYF. Written as DNA, the CDR3 is TGCGCCAGCAGCCAAGAATGGGAGGGCCGCACAGATACGCAGTATTTT.

This clonotype was seen a few times. This chain joins TRBV27 and TRBJ2-5; TRBD1 aligns across 7 bases. Germline CDR1 MNHEY, CDR2 SMNVEV (reference sequence). This CDR3 has 16 residues. The V and J ends lost 4 bases and 6 bases, in that order; junction bases with no gene match: 14. CDR3 DNA sequence: TGTGCCAGCAGTTCGCCCTTGCGACAGGGTGGAAAGACCCAGTACTTC. Amino acids: CASSSPLRQGGKTQYF.

This clonotype was counted between two and nine times. The genes are TRBV9 and TRBJ1-3, with 7 positions matching TRBD1. From germline, CDR1 is SGDLS and CDR2 YYNGEE. The CDR3 spans 15 residues. Trimming took 4 bases from V and 3 from J; bases not matched to a gene: 7. The CDR3 nucleotides are TGTGCCAGCAGCACGACAGGGTATGGTGGAAACACCATATATTTT. Amino acids: CASSTTGYGGNTIYF. Combining the CDR3 with reference TRBV9 and TRBJ1-3 gives the whole variable domain DSGVTQTPKHLITATGQRVTLRCSPRSGDLSVYWYQQSLDQGLQFLIQYYNGEERAKGNILERFSAQQFPDLHSELNLSSLELGDSALYFCASSTTGYGGNTIYFGEGSWLTVV.

A few counts support this clonotype. V and J are TRBV6-6 and TRBJ1-2; 9 nucleotides align to TRBD1. Per germline, CDR1 MNHNY and CDR2 SVGAGI (reference sequence). There are 16 residues in the CDR3. J gave up 6 bases and V 1 base, and 9 bases lay outside the gene matches. CDR3 coding DNA: TGTGCCAGCAGTTACTTTATGGACAGGGGTATTCATGGCTACACCTTC. The encoded protein is CASSYFMDRGIHGYTF.

A few counts support this clonotype. This chain uses TRBV5-1 with TRBJ1-1; D ambiguous. Per germline, CDR1 SGHRS and CDR2 YFSETQ. V was trimmed by 2 bases and J by 4 bases, leaving 15 bases between them. The CDR3 runs to 15 residues. In DNA, the CDR3 is TGCGCCAGCAGCTTCGCAGAGCCATGGGGCACTGAAGCTTTCTTT. This translates into CASSFAEPWGTEAFF.

This clonotype came up many times. The J gene is TRBJ1-6, the V gene TRBV20-1, with 8 bases that match TRBD1. V gave up 6 bases and J gave up 9 bases; unmatched junction bases: 7. The CDR3 is 13 amino acids. The germline V gene encodes CDR1 DFQATT and CDR2 SNEGSKA (reference sequence). CDR3 nucleotides: TGCAGTGCCCCGCCAGGGGGCGGTTCACCCCTCCACTTT. Its protein is CSAPPGGGSPLHF.

The CDR3 region has the DNA TGTGCCGCCGGGACTAGCGGGGTCTCGGGCGAGCAGTACTTC. Translation: CAAGTSGVSGEQYF. The gene calls are TRBV10-3 and TRBJ2-7, with 13 nucleotides matching TRBD2. CDR1 is ENHRY and CDR2 is SYGVKD in the germline V gene. The V segment lost 11 bases and the J segment 6 bases; nucleotides outside the gene matches: 10. The CDR3 has 14 residues.

This chain connects TRBV6-5 to TRBJ2-7; 10 bases agree with TRBD1. The CDR3 has 15 residues. The germline V gene has CDR1 MNHEY and CDR2 SVGAGI. The J segment lost 2 bases and the V segment lost 2 bases, leaving 3 bases of the junction unmatched. The CDR3 coding sequence is TGTGCCAGCAGTTACCTCGGACAGGGGGCCTACGAGCAGTACGTC. Amino acid sequence: CASSYLGQGAYEQYV.

The CDR3 is CSATPTETQYF. The CDR3 DNA sequence: TGCAGTGCTACCCCAACCGAGACCCAGTACTTC. The chain couples TRBV20-1 to TRBJ2-5; D gene ambiguous. The CDR3 covers 11 residues. Trimming took off 4 bases at V and 5 bases at J, with 8 bases between the two ends. The germline V gene has CDR1 DFQATT and CDR2 SNEGSKA (reference sequence).

The table lists this clonotype with many counts. The chain employs TRBV9 and TRBJ2-6, with unresolved D. The CDR3 extends over 12 amino acids. From germline, CDR1 is SGDLS and CDR2 YYNGEE. V lost 4 bases and J 6 bases, leaving 5 bases between the germline ends. CDR3 coding DNA: TGTGCCAGCAGCCTCCAGGCCAACGTCCTGACTTTC. Its translation: CASSLQANVLTF.

This clonotype came up a few times. The chain links TRBV7-2 to TRBJ2-1; 7 bases are a match to TRBD1. CDR1 is SGHTA and CDR2 is FQGNSA in the germline V gene. Losses at the gene ends were 6 bases for V and 4 bases for J; bases not matched to a gene: 6. The CDR3 is made up of 14 amino acids. The CDR3 protein is CASRQGGSYNEQFF. CDR3 nucleotide sequence: TGTGCCAGCAGACAAGGGGGCTCATACAATGAGCAGTTCTTC.

The chain recombines TRBV4-3 with TRBJ2-3; 13 bases align to TRBD2. J was trimmed by 4 bases and V by 7 bases; bases with no gene match: 8. This CDR3 is built from 16 residues. The germline CDR1 and CDR2 sequences are LGHNA and YSLEER. CDR3 sequence: CASKELAGGKADTQYF. DNA for the CDR3: TGCGCCAGCAAGGAACTAGCGGGGGGGAAGGCAGATACGCAGTATTTT.

The chain uses TRBV7-2 and TRBJ1-1, with TRBD1 identical over 7 bases. CDR3 length equals 15 residues. The V gene's germline CDR1 is SGHTA and CDR2 FQGNSA. V lost 4 bases and J lost 0; bases outside the gene matches: 5. CDR3 region: CASSWTGLMNTEAFF. The DNA for the CDR3 is TGTGCCAGCAGCTGGACAGGCCTAATGAACACTGAAGCTTTCTTT. Full variable domain (missing parts from reference TRBV7-2 and TRBJ1-1): GAGVSQSPSNKVTEKGKDVELRCDPISGHTALYWYRQSLGQGLEFLIYFQGNSAPDKSGLPSDRFSAERTGGSVSTLTIQRTQQEDSAVYLCASSWTGLMNTEAFFGQGTRLTVV.

This clonotype showed up just a few times. The J gene is TRBJ2-3, the V gene TRBV7-9; D may be TRBD1 (6 bases). Looked up from germline, CDR1 is SEHNR and CDR2 is FQNEAQ (reference sequence). The CDR3 totals 14 residues. V lost 5 bases, J lost 5 bases, and 14 bases lay in between. CDR3 sequence (DNA): TGTGCCAGCAGCGCTCGGACAGAGGGAGATACGCAGTATTTT. Protein sequence: CASSARTEGDTQYF.

The chain has TRBV7-2 and TRBJ2-4, with 12 bases that match TRBD2. The CDR3 is 18 amino acids. The germline V gene has CDR1 SGHTA and CDR2 FQGNSA. V lost 5 bases to trimming and J lost 0 bases; unmatched junction nucleotides: 8. The CDR3 DNA is TGTGCCAGCAGCCCGCGACTAGCGGGGGTCCTAGCCAAAAACATTCAGTACTTC. It codes for CASSPRLAGVLAKNIQYF. Together with reference TRBV7-2 and TRBJ2-4, the CDR3 gives the full variable domain: GAGVSQSPSNKVTEKGKDVELRCDPISGHTALYWYRQSLGQGLEFLIYFQGNSAPDKSGLPSDRFSAERTGGSVSTLTIQRTQQEDSAVYLCASSPRLAGVLAKNIQYFGAGTRLSVL.

CDR3 sequence: CASSPGQGINSPLHF. The CDR3 DNA reads TGTGCCAGCAGCCCCGGACAGGGGATAAACTCACCCCTCCACTTT. The J gene is TRBJ1-6, the V gene TRBV7-9; 9 nucleotides align to TRBD1. CDR1 SEHNR and CDR2 FQNEAQ come from the germline V gene (reference sequence). This CDR3 is built from 15 residues. V shed 5 bases, J shed 10 bases, and the junction held 9 bases outside the gene matches.

This clonotype was counted a few times. The V gene is TRBV4-3, the J gene TRBJ2-7; perhaps TRBD1 as D (5 bases). Trimming pared 1 base from V and 2 bases from J, leaving 9 bases between. The length of the CDR3 is 14 residues. Germline V gene lookup returns CDR1 LGHNA and CDR2 YSLEER. CDR3 coding DNA: TGCGCCAGCAGCCAAGTGGCAGGGCCCTACGAGCAGTACTTC. Protein sequence: CASSQVAGPYEQYF.

This clonotype was observed a few times. Here the CDR3 reads CASSLGSGRRTNTEAFF. The CDR3 nucleotides read TGTGCCAGCAGCTTAGGATCGGGCCGCAGAACGAACACTGAAGCTTTCTTT. The V call is TRBV11-1, the J call TRBJ1-1; no clear D. Germline loops: CDR1 SGHAT, CDR2 FQDESV (reference sequence). The CDR3 totals 17 residues. The V gene lost 1 base and the J gene lost 1 base, with 16 bases spanning the gap.

This clonotype has a count of ten or more. This chain joins TRBV3-1 and TRBJ2-6, with D tentatively TRBD2 (6 bases). Germline V lookup: CDR1 LGHDT, CDR2 YNNKEL (reference sequence). This CDR3 has 18 residues. Trimming took 3 bases from V and 0 from J, leaving 15 bases between them. CDR3 sequence: CASSHGSGESSGANVLTF. For the CDR3, the DNA is TGTGCCAGCAGCCACGGCTCGGGGGAGTCCTCTGGGGCCAACGTCCTGACTTTC.

This clonotype was detected only a few times. The CDR3 region is CATTGGGGETQYF. CDR3 DNA sequence: TGTGCCACCACCGGGGGCGGTGGAGAGACCCAGTACTTC. The V gene is TRBV24-1, the J gene TRBJ2-5; possibly TRBD1 or TRBD2 for D (6 bases each). Between the trimmed V and J ends, which lost 8 bases and 4 bases, there was a span of 13 bases. Germline CDR1 and CDR2: KGHDR and SFDVKD. There are 13 residues in the CDR3.

The rearrangement links TRBV4-1 to TRBJ2-5; D may be TRBD1 (6 bases). This CDR3 region has 14 residues. Per the germline V gene, CDR1 is MGHRA and CDR2 is YSYEKL. Trimming took off 6 bases at V and 0 bases at J, with 11 bases between the two ends. CDR3 in amino acids: CASSRQAYQETQYF. CDR3 nucleotides: TGCGCCAGCAGTAGACAGGCTTACCAAGAGACCCAGTACTTC.

J is TRBJ1-5 and V is TRBV7-8; possibly TRBD1 for D (6 bases). CDR3 length: 15 residues. The V end was cut by 4 bases, the J end by 3 bases, with 13 bases between. Germline lookup yields CDR1 SGHVS and CDR2 FQNEAQ. Written as DNA, the CDR3 is TGTGCCAGCAGCTCTTTTGGACAGAACAATCAGCCCCAGCATTTT. This sequence encodes CASSSFGQNNQPQHF. The full variable domain, with the rest looked up from reference TRBV7-8 and TRBJ1-5, is GAGVSQSPRYKVAKRGQDVALRCDPISGHVSLFWYQQALGQGPEFLTYFQNEAQLDKSGLPSDRFFAERPEGSVSTLKIQRTQQEDSAVYLCASSSFGQNNQPQHFGDGTRLSIL.

This clonotype was recorded many times. The rearrangement joins TRBV7-8 to TRBJ2-2; the D gene is possibly TRBD2 (6 bases). Deletions cut 0 bases from V and 11 bases from J, with 10 bases between. Germline CDR1 is SGHVS and CDR2 is FQNEAQ. CDR3 length: 13 amino acids. Here the CDR3 DNA reads TGTGCCAGCAGCTTAGCGGAGGGACGCGAGCTGTTTTTT. Translated: CASSLAEGRELFF.

In this sample, this clonotype turned up many times. The J gene is TRBJ2-7, the V gene TRBV7-9; D might be TRBD1 or TRBD2, each matching 5 bases. The V end was cut by 4 bases, the J end by 7 bases, with 14 bases between. Per the germline V gene, CDR1 is SEHNR and CDR2 is FQNEAQ (reference sequence). The CDR3 length is 13 residues. Here the CDR3 DNA reads TGTGCCAGCAGCTCGGGACGGTTTCCTGAGCAGTACGTC. Translation gives CASSSGRFPEQYV.

This chain joins TRBV5-1 and TRBJ2-7; no clear D. V lost 0 bases and J 2 bases, leaving 9 bases between the germline ends. CDR3 size: 14 residues. The germline gives CDR1 SGHRS, CDR2 YFSETQ. The chain's CDR3 is CASSLAPDAYEQYF. The CDR3 nucleotides are TGCGCCAGCAGCTTGGCTCCAGATGCCTACGAGCAGTACTTC.